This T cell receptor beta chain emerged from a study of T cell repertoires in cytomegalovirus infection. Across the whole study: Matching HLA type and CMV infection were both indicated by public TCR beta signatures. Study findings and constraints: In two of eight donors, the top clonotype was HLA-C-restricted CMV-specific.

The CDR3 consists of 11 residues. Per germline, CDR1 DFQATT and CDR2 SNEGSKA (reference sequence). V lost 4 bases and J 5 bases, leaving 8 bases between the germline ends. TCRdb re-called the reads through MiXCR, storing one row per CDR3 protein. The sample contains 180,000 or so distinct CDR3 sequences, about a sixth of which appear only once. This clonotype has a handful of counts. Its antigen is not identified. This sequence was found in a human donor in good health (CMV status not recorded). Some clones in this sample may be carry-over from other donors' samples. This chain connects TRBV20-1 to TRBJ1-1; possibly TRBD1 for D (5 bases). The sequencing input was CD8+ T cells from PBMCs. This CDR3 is CSATGGTEAFF. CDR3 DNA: TGCAGTGCTACCGGGGGGACTGAAGCTTTCTTT.